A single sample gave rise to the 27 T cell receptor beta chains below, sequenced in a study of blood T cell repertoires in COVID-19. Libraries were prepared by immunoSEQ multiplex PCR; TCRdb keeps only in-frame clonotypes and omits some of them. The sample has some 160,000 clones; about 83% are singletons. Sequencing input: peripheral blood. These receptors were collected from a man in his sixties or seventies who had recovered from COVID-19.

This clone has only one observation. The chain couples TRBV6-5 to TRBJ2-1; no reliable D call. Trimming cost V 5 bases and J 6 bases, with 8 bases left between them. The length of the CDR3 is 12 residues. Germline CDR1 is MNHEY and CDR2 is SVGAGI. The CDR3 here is CASSPQANEQFF. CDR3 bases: TGTGCCAGCAGTCCCCAGGCCAATGAGCAGTTCTTC.

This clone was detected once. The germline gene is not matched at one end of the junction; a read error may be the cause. The CDR3 DNA reads as TGTGCTAGTGGTTTGGGACGTACCCTTCAAGAGGCCCAGTACTTC. Amino acid sequence: CASGLGRTLQEAQYF. The gene calls are TRBV12-5 and TRBJ2-5, with no clear D. The CDR3 runs to 15 residues. The V gene's germline CDR1 is LGHNT and CDR2 FRNRAP.

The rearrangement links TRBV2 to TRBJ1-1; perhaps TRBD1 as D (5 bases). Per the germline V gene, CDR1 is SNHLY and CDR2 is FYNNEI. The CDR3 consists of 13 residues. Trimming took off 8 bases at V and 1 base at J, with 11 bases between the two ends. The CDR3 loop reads CASGIQGNTEAFF. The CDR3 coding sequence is TGTGCCAGCGGGATCCAGGGGAACACTGAAGCTTTCTTT.

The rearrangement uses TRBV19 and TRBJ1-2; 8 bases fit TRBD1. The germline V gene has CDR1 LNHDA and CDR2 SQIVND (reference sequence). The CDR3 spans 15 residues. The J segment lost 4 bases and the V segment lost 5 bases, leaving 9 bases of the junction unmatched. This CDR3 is CASSEAGGKGYGYTF. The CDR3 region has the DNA TGTGCCAGTAGTGAAGCAGGGGGCAAGGGCTATGGCTACACCTTC.

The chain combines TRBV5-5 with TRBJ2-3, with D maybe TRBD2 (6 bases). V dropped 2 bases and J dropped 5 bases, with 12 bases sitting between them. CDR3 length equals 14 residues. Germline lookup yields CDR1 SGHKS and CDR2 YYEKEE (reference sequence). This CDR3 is CASSFAGTGDTQYF. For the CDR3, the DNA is TGTGCCAGCAGCTTTGCGGGAACGGGAGATACGCAGTATTTT.

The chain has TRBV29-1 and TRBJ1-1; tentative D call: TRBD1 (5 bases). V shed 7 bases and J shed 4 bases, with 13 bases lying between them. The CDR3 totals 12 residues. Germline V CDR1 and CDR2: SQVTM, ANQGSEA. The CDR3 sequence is CSAGNGGTEAFF. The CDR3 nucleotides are TGCAGCGCCGGAAACGGGGGCACTGAAGCTTTCTTT.

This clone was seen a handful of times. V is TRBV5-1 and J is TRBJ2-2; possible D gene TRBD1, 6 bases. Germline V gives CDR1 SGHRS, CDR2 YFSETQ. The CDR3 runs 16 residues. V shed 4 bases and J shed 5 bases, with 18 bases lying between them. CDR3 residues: CASSPRGRGVTGELFF. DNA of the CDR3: TGCGCCAGCAGCCCGAGGGGCAGGGGAGTAACCGGGGAGCTGTTTTTT.

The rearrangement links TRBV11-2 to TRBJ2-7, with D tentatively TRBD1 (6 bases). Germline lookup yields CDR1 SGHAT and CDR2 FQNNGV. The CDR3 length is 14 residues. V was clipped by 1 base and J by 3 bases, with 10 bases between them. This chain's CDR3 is CASSLGDTYYEQYF. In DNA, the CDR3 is TGTGCCAGCAGCTTAGGGGACACTTACTACGAGCAGTACTTC.

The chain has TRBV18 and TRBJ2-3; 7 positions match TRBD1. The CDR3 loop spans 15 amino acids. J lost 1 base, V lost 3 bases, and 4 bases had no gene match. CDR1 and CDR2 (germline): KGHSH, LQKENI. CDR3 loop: CASSPRTGGTDTQYF. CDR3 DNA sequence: TGTGCCAGCTCACCCAGGACAGGAGGCACAGATACGCAGTATTTT. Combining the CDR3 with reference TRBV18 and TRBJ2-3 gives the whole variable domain NAGVMQNPRHLVRRRGQEARLRCSPMKGHSHVYWYRQLPEEGLKFMVYLQKENIIDESGMPKERFSAEFPKEGPSILRIQQVVRGDSAAYFCASSPRTGGTDTQYFGPGTRLTVL.

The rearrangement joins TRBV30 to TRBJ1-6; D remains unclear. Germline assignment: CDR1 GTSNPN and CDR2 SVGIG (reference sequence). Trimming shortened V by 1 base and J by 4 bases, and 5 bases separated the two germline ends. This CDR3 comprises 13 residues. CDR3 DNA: TGTGCCTGGAGTGAGGAGTATAATTCACCCCTCCACTTT. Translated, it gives CAWSEEYNSPLHF.

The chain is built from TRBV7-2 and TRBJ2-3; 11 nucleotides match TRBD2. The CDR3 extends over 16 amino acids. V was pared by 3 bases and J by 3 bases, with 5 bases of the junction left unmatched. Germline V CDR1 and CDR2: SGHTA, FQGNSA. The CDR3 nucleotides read TGTGCCAGCAGCTTTAGCGGGAGGGCCGGAACAGATACGCAGTATTTT. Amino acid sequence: CASSFSGRAGTDTQYF.

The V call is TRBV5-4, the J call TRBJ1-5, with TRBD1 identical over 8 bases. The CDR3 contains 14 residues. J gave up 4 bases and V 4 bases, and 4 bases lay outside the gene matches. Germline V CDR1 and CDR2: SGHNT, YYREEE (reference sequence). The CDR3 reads CASSAGQGNQPQHF. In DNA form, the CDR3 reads TGTGCCAGCAGCGCCGGACAGGGAAATCAGCCCCAGCATTTT. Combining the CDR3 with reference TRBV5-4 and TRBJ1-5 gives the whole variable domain ETGVTQSPTHLIKTRGQQVTLRCSSQSGHNTVSWYQQALGQGPQFIFQYYREEENGRGNFPPRFSGLQFPNYSSELNVNALELDDSALYLCASSAGQGNQPQHFGDGTRLSIL.

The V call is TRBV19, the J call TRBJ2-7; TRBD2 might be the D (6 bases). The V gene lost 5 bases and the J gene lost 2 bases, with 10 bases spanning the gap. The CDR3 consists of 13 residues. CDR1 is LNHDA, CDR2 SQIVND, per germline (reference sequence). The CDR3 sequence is CASSPRRAYEQYF. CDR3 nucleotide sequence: TGTGCCAGTAGTCCCCGGAGGGCCTACGAGCAGTACTTC.

In DNA, the CDR3 is TGTGCCAGCAGCTTTGAACTAGCGGGAGGTCTTGGGGAGACCCAGTACTTC. It codes for CASSFELAGGLGETQYF. J is TRBJ2-5 and V is TRBV11-2; 12 nucleotides line up with TRBD2. J gave up 5 bases and V 3 bases, and 10 bases lay outside the gene matches. The CDR3 sequence is 17 residues long. Looked up from germline, CDR1 is SGHAT and CDR2 is FQNNGV.

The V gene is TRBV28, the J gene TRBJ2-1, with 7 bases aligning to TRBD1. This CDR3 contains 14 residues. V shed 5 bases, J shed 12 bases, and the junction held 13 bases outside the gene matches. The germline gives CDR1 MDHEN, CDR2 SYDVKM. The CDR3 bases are TGTGCCAGCAGTCGGGGACAGCCCGCGAGAGGGCAGTTCTTC. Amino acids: CASSRGQPARGQFF.

The CDR3 nucleotides read TGTGCCAGCAGCGTGGAGAGGGAGTATGGCTACACCTTC. Translating gives CASSVEREYGYTF. V gene TRBV12-3 or TRBV12-4 combines with J gene TRBJ1-2, with unresolved D. The length of the CDR3 is 13 residues. Trimming took off 6 bases at V and 5 bases at J, with 13 bases between the two ends.

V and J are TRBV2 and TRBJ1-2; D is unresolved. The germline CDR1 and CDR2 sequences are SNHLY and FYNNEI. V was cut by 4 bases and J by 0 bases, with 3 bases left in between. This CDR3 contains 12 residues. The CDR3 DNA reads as TGTGCCAGCAGTGTCGCTAACTATGGCTACACCTTC. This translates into CASSVANYGYTF.

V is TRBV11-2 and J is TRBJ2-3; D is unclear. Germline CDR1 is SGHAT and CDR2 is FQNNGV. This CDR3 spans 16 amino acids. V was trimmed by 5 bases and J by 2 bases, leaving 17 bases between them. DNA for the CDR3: TGTGCCAGCAGCAGATCTGGGCGACCGACCACAGATACGCAGTATTTT. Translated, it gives CASSRSGRPTTDTQYF.

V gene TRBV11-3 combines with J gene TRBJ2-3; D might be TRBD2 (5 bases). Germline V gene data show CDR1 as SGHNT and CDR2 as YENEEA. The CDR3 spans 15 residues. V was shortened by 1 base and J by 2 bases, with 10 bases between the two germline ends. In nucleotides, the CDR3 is TGTGCCAGCAGCTTAGCGGGAAGCACCACAGATACGCAGTATTTT. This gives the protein CASSLAGSTTDTQYF.

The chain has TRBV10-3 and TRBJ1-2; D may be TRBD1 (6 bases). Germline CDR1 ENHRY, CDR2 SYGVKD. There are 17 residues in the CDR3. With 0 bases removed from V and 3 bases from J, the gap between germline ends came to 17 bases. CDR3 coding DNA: TGTGCCATCAGTGAGTCTTCGGTGGGGGCAGGAGACTATGGCTACACCTTC. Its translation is CAISESSVGAGDYGYTF.

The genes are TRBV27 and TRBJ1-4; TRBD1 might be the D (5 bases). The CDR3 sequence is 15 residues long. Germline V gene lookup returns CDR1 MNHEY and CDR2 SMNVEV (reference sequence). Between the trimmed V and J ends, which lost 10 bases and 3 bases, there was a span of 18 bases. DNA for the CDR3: TGTGCCACGCGGGGGATTGGGGACTCTAATGAAAAACTGTTTTTT. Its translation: CATRGIGDSNEKLFF.

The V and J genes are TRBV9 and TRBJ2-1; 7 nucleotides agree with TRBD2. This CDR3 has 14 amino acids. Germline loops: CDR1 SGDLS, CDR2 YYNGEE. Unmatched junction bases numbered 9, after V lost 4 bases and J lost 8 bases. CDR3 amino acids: CASSTGGEGHEQFF. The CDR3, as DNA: TGTGCCAGCAGCACCGGCGGGGAGGGTCATGAGCAGTTCTTC.

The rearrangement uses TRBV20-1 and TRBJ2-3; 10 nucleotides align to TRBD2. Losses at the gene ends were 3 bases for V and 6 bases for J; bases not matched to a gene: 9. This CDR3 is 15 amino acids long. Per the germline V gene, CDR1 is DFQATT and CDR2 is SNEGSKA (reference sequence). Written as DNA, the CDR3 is TGCAGTGCTAGTCCTAGCGGGAGAGGATTGGATACGCAGTATTTT. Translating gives CSASPSGRGLDTQYF.

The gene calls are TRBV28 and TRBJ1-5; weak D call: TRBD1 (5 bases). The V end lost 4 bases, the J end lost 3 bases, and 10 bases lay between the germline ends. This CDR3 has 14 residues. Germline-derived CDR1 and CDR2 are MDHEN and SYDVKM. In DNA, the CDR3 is TGTGCCAGCAGTTCCGGGGGTACCAATCAGCCCCAGCATTTT. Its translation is CASSSGGTNQPQHF.

The CDR3 coding sequence is TGTGCCAGCAGCATTCGGGGCGCGGGAAACACCGGGGAGCTGTTTTTT. It yields the protein CASSIRGAGNTGELFF. V and J are TRBV11-2 and TRBJ2-2, with D maybe TRBD2 (6 bases). V was shortened by 5 bases and J by 2 bases, with 15 bases between the two germline ends. Germline V lookup: CDR1 SGHAT, CDR2 FQNNGV. The CDR3 is 16 residues long.

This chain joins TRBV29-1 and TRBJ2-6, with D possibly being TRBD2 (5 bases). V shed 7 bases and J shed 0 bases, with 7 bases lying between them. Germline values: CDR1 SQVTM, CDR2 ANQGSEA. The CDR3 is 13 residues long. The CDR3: CSAGNSGANVLTF. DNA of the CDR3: TGCAGCGCCGGGAACTCTGGGGCCAACGTCCTGACTTTC.

In DNA, the CDR3 is TGTGCCAGCAGCCAAAGTCAGGGCAGCTCCTACGAGCAGTACTTC. Translated: CASSQSQGSSYEQYF. The chain has TRBV6-5 and TRBJ2-7, with D tentatively TRBD1 (5 bases). The V end was cut by 6 bases, the J end by 0 bases, with 15 bases between. The CDR3 runs 15 residues. Looked up from germline, CDR1 is MNHEY and CDR2 is SVGAGI.